The entry that follows covers one T cell receptor (beta chain) sequence. The antigen remains unidentified. Researchers ran the PCR with 60 Vbeta and 13 Jbeta primers. Only in-frame clones appear in the TCRdb table, and some are missing; sequencing was by immunoSEQ multiplex PCR. The data show 40,000 to 45,000 clones, roughly 80% seen once. Losses at the gene ends were 4 bases for V and 4 bases for J; bases not matched to a gene: 7. In germline, CDR1 is MNHEY, CDR2 SMNVEV (reference sequence). This CDR3 is built from 16 residues. This specimen belongs to a study of cytomegalovirus exposure and HLA in healthy donors. About the study: Across more than 350 genotyped donors, 81% landed in the Caucasian-associated ancestry cluster. Findings and limits, study-wide: Common viral pathogens seemed, in a later analysis, to connect with several of the most significant clusters.

What was sequenced was PBMCs. This clonotype originated in a man aged 25-45 years in good health and CMV-seronegative. The chain recombines TRBV27 with TRBJ2-6; TRBD1 aligns across 7 bases. The CDR3 protein is CASSSLTGSGANVLTF. The CDR3 coding sequence is TGTGCCAGCAGTTCATTGACAGGGTCCGGGGCCAACGTCCTGACTTTC.